The 22 T cell receptor beta chains in this list originate from one sample, sequenced in a study of PD-L1 blockade in urothelial cancer. Clones were read by immunoSEQ multiplex PCR, and TCRdb kept only the in-frame ones, dropping some. The sample holds around 56,000 clones, around 84% seen once. The specimen comprised PBMCs, sampled around atezolizumab (anti-PD-L1) treatment. The receptors were sampled from a man aged 45-60 years with urothelial cancer.

The chain has TRBV11-2 and TRBJ1-4; 8 positions match TRBD1. Germline CDR1 and CDR2: SGHAT and FQNNGV. Germline trimming cut 1 base from V and 8 bases from J; bases unmatched to any gene: 3. This CDR3 spans 14 amino acids. As DNA, the CDR3 is TGTGCCAGCAGCTTAGGGACAGGGCGGGAAAAACTGTTTTTT. Translating gives CASSLGTGREKLFF.

By proportion, this clone is medium-sized (0.01 to 0.1%). The chain uses TRBV6-1 and TRBJ2-7, with TRBD1 matching over 11 bases. The J segment lost 3 bases and the V segment lost 0 bases, leaving 4 bases of the junction unmatched. This CDR3 has 16 amino acids. Germline loops: CDR1 MNHNS, CDR2 SASEGT. The CDR3 loop reads CASSEAIGTGGYEQYF. CDR3 DNA sequence: TGTGCCAGCAGTGAAGCGATCGGGACAGGGGGCTACGAGCAGTACTTC.

This chain joins TRBV5-1 and TRBJ2-1, with 9 bases that match TRBD2. The CDR3 spans 15 residues. Germline assignment: CDR1 SGHRS and CDR2 YFSETQ. V lost 9 bases and J lost 1; bases outside the gene matches: 8. The CDR3 reads CATGGAGGSYNEQFF. Written as DNA, the CDR3 is TGCGCCACCGGGGGTGCGGGGGGGTCCTACAATGAGCAGTTCTTC.

This chain uses TRBV11-2 with TRBJ2-7; 12 nucleotides agree with TRBD2. Trimming cost V 5 bases and J 2 bases; bases outside gene matches: 4. Germline values: CDR1 SGHAT, CDR2 FQNNGV. The CDR3 spans 15 residues. The chain's CDR3 is CASSQTSGSPYEQYF. The CDR3 nucleotides are TGTGCCAGCAGCCAGACTAGCGGGAGTCCCTACGAGCAGTACTTC.

The rearrangement links TRBV12-2 to TRBJ1-2; TRBD1 is the table's D call, not checked against the DNA. TRBV12-2 is a pseudogene segment. This CDR3 has 15 amino acids. The CDR3 region has the DNA TGTGCAGGGTCGATTTCGGCACAGAGAGTGGATGGCTACACCTTC. Protein: CAGSISAQRVDGYTF.

This chain links TRBV21-1 with TRBJ1-1; TRBD1, the table's D call, lacks a check against the DNA. TRBV21-1 counts as a pseudogene. The length of the CDR3 is 14 residues. CDR3 protein: CASTRTGGDPEAFF. CDR3 coding DNA: TGTGCCAGCACCAGGACAGGGGGGGACCCTGAAGCTTTCTTT.

The chain carries TRBV11-2 and TRBJ2-5; 10 bases map to TRBD2. J lost 2 bases, V lost 2 bases, and 14 bases had no gene match. This CDR3 comprises 19 residues. Germline CDR1 SGHAT, CDR2 FQNNGV. CDR3 DNA: TGTGCCAGCAGCTTAAGGCCATGGGGAGCTAGCGGGAGTCAAGAGACCCAGTACTTC. As protein: CASSLRPWGASGSQETQYF. Using reference TRBV11-2 and TRBJ2-5 for the parts outside the CDR3, the full variable domain is EAGVAQSPRYKIIEKRQSVAFWCNPISGHATLYWYQQILGQGPKLLIQFQNNGVVDDSQLPKDRFSAERLKGVDSTLKIQPAKLEDSAVYLCASSLRPWGASGSQETQYFGPGTRLLVL.

The CDR3 loop is CASSPPGRSTDTQYF. Here the CDR3 DNA reads TGTGCCAGCAGCCCCCCAGGAAGGAGCACAGATACGCAGTATTTT. V and J are TRBV28 and TRBJ2-3; D is uncertain. Germline values: CDR1 MDHEN, CDR2 SYDVKM. The V gene lost 6 bases and the J gene lost 0 bases, with 13 bases spanning the gap. The CDR3 totals 15 residues.

The table lists this clone with a count of one. V gene TRBV15 combines with J gene TRBJ2-1; 9 positions agree with TRBD2. This CDR3 region has 15 residues. Germline assignment: CDR1 LNHNV and CDR2 YYDKDF (reference sequence). Losses at the gene ends were 0 bases for V and 9 bases for J; bases not matched to a gene: 6. The CDR3 loop reads CATSRDGTSRPEQFF. The DNA of the CDR3 is TGTGCCACCAGCAGAGACGGGACTAGCCGTCCTGAGCAGTTCTTC.

V usage is TRBV2 and J usage is TRBJ1-5; D ambiguous. This CDR3 has 15 amino acids. Germline V CDR1 and CDR2: SNHLY, FYNNEI. V was cut by 1 base and J by 4 bases, with 11 bases left in between. Here the CDR3 reads CASSEVTAGNQPQHF. DNA for the CDR3: TGTGCCAGCAGTGAAGTTACGGCGGGGAATCAGCCCCAGCATTTT.

This clone was counted a few times. The chain combines TRBV19 with TRBJ1-5; TRBD1 agrees at 7 bases. The CDR3 length is 18 residues. The germline V gene encodes CDR1 LNHDA and CDR2 SQIVND (reference sequence). V shed 9 bases and J 0 bases; nucleotides not matched to a gene: 17. CDR3 residues: CARSPRDRLNHSNQPQHF. DNA of the CDR3: TGTGCCAGATCGCCTCGGGACAGACTAAATCATAGCAATCAGCCCCAGCATTTT.

The J gene is TRBJ2-1, the V gene TRBV19; TRBD2 aligns across 12 bases. The germline CDR1 and CDR2 sequences are LNHDA and SQIVND (reference sequence). The CDR3 runs to 16 residues. V lost 5 bases, J lost 7 bases, and 9 bases stayed unmatched. In DNA, the CDR3 is TGTGCCAGTAGTTCCCAGACTAGCGGGAGCGGGAATGAGCAGTTCTTC. It codes for CASSSQTSGSGNEQFF.

This rearrangement joins TRBV28 to TRBJ1-4; D gene unclear. Germline CDR1 reads MDHEN; CDR2 reads SYDVKM. The CDR3 length is 14 residues. The V and J ends lost 5 bases and 8 bases respectively, with 15 bases between them. CDR3: CASSLQVPKEKLFF. The CDR3 DNA reads as TGTGCCAGCAGTCTTCAGGTTCCCAAAGAAAAACTGTTTTTT.

The chain joins TRBV30 to TRBJ2-1; TRBD1 aligns across 7 bases. This CDR3 is 12 amino acids long. Germline CDR1 is GTSNPN and CDR2 is SVGIG (reference sequence). The V gene end was trimmed by 0 bases and the J gene end by 11 bases; junction bases not matched to a gene: 4. CDR3 sequence: CAWSVGTAKQFF. For the CDR3, the DNA is TGTGCCTGGAGTGTAGGGACAGCGAAGCAGTTCTTC.

The V call is TRBV6-1, the J call TRBJ2-1, with 8 bases fitting TRBD1. The CDR3 length is 12 residues. The junction had 0 bases not matched to a gene; V was cut back by 4 bases and J by 7 bases. Germline lookup yields CDR1 MNHNS and CDR2 SASEGT. The CDR3 sequence: CASSGTGNEQFF. In DNA, the CDR3 is TGTGCCAGCAGTGGGACAGGGAATGAGCAGTTCTTC.

V is TRBV5-1 and J is TRBJ2-5; the D gene is possibly TRBD2 (6 bases). Germline CDR1 and CDR2: SGHRS and YFSETQ. The V end was cut by 2 bases, the J end by 5 bases, with 10 bases between. This CDR3 contains 13 residues. The DNA of the CDR3 is TGCGCCAGCAGCTTCCGGGAGCAGGAGACCCAGTACTTC. It is translated as CASSFREQETQYF.

The chain couples TRBV11-2 to TRBJ2-3, with D tentatively TRBD2 (5 bases). The CDR3 loop spans 17 amino acids. The V and J ends lost 5 bases and 0 bases respectively, with 18 bases between them. Germline V gene lookup returns CDR1 SGHAT and CDR2 FQNNGV. As DNA, the CDR3 is TGTGCCAGCAGCCCCGGTGGGCTAGCCTTTAGCACAGATACGCAGTATTTT. Encoded protein: CASSPGGLAFSTDTQYF.

The chain joins TRBV19 to TRBJ2-4; TRBD1 matches at 7 bases. CDR1 is LNHDA, CDR2 SQIVND, per germline (reference sequence). V dropped 5 bases and J dropped 8; count of bases not matched to a gene: 9. This CDR3 spans 14 amino acids. CDR3 region: CASSAPTGRDIQYF. The CDR3 DNA is TGTGCCAGTAGTGCCCCGACAGGGCGAGACATTCAGTACTTC.

V is TRBV5-6 and J is TRBJ1-1, with unresolved D. The CDR3 is 14 amino acids. The V end lost 1 base, the J end lost 9 bases, and 16 bases lay between the germline ends. Looked up from germline, CDR1 is SGHDT and CDR2 is YYEEEE. The CDR3 loop reads CASSLIRAGVQAFF. The CDR3 DNA sequence: TGTGCCAGCAGCTTGATTCGCGCCGGGGTACAAGCTTTCTTT.

The chain links TRBV28 to TRBJ1-5, with 7 bases matching TRBD1. J gave up 4 bases and V 3 bases, and 3 bases lay outside the gene matches. Germline loops: CDR1 MDHEN, CDR2 SYDVKM. The CDR3 spans 14 residues. CDR3 DNA: TGTGCCAGCAGTTTGAGACAGGGAAATCAGCCCCAGCATTTT. Translated: CASSLRQGNQPQHF.

The V gene is TRBV27, the J gene TRBJ2-1; 9 bases map to TRBD2. The junction had 6 bases not matched to a gene; V was cut back by 3 bases and J by 6 bases. CDR1 is MNHEY and CDR2 is SMNVEV in the germline V gene (reference sequence). The CDR3 sequence is 15 residues long. This chain's CDR3 is CASSFPGLAGNEQFF. The CDR3 DNA reads as TGTGCCAGCAGTTTCCCGGGACTAGCTGGCAATGAGCAGTTCTTC.

The chain uses TRBV6-1 and TRBJ2-6; 8 bases map to TRBD2. The CDR3 runs to 15 residues. The germline V gene has CDR1 MNHNS and CDR2 SASEGT. V lost 6 bases, J lost 0 bases, and 1 base stayed unmatched. CDR3 bases: TGTGCCAGCAGGGCGGGGGGCTCTGGGGCCAACGTCCTGACTTTC. Translation: CASRAGGSGANVLTF.